This T cell receptor (beta chain) was sequenced for a study of regulatory T cells in long-lasting Graves disease (dated by TCRdb to the early 2020s). Background for the entire study: Newly diagnosed Graves' disease patients had taken antithyroid drugs for less than 3 months. Peripheral blood TCR sequencing and RNA sequencing compared persistent Graves' disease patients with newly diagnosed Graves' disease patients. A total of approximately 35 samples underwent TCR sequencing: some 13 from persistent and roughly 20 from newly diagnosed Graves' disease patients. The study took place in China and was registered as a clinical trial.

As concerns this clonotype: What this receptor recognizes is not known. No much larger clone exists at a distance of one base, and base qualities are not known.

Relative to germline, V is 4 bases shorter and J is 0 bases shorter, with 15 bases between their ends. CDR1 and CDR2, per the germline V gene, are SGDLS and YYNGEE. Spanning cysteine to phenylalanine, the CDR3 consists of 16 amino acids. Only the CDR3 DNA is retained, 48 bases long and in frame from the first base. The time point label here, explained by the study, means: newly diagnosed GD, antithyroid drugs for less than 3 months. For both TCR sequencing and RNA sequencing, RNA was extracted from PBMCs in TRIzol. Graves' disease was diagnosed according to American Thyroid Association guidelines. Recruitment of patients was carried out at an endocrinology department in Xi'an, China. From each patient, nine milliliters of peripheral blood was collected into an EDTA anticoagulant tube. Ficoll Paque Plus density gradient separation was used to isolate PBMCs, and no further T cell sorting was performed. An Agilent 2100 Bioanalyzer and agarose gel were used to check RNA quality, while a NanoDrop 2000 measured RNA concentration.

Here is what the overall study found, with its caveats: Persistent disease showed preferential use of TRBV28, TRBJ1-2 and TRBJ2-5, whereas newly diagnosed disease favored TRBV20-1 and TRBJ2-1. Peripheral blood alone was examined, since thyroid tissue, which constituted the primary lesion, could not be accessed. Persistent Graves' disease patients showed lower TCR Shannon entropy and fewer highly expanded clones than newly diagnosed patients, suggesting clonal expansion. Only the TCR beta chain was sequenced and analyzed. Patients with persistent disease shared more public clonotypes (fewer than 3,000) than newly diagnosed patients did (approximately 1,000). The authors noted that the small sample size was a limitation that may lower accuracy.

The receptor library was made with multiplex PCR. TCRdb records Illumina HiSeq 4000 as the sequencer. To build TCR beta libraries, CDR3 regions were amplified by Arm-PCR using iRepertoire HTBI primers. Gel purification was performed on PCR products prior to sequencing. As for the authors' bioinformatics: A total of 62 TRBV and approximately 13 TRBJ segments were identified across samples and were used for gene usage analysis of CDR3 amino acid clonotypes. COPE and FqMerger were used to merge the filtered high-quality paired reads into contigs. BLAST was used to align contigs to IMGT TRBV, TRBD and TRBJ reference genes, with CDR3 defined following IMGT. Clonotypes above 0.1% frequency were classified as highly expanded clones. Shannon entropy was used to measure repertoire diversity, and the Gini coefficient was used to measure V-J evenness. A clonotype was considered public if more than one individual shared it. The public reads were quality trimmed at Q25 with fastp and then assembled into clones with MiXCR by TCRdb, keeping productive beta chains. Identical CDR3 proteins give one entry, which carries the most common genes and DNA. What appears here as the V and J calls and clone size reflects TCRdb's work, not the paper's. Present in this sample are some 450,000 distinct CDR3 sequences, about a sixth of which were seen just once. Approximately 11% of the sample goes to the ten largest clones.

This sample also belongs to another study, concerning T cells in Graves' hyperthyroidism and ophthalmopathy. That second publication adds: A patient counted as having stable Graves' hyperthyroidism if no progression to ophthalmopathy occurred over 18 months of follow-up. Hyperthyroidism patients were aged 18 to 65 years and newly diagnosed, with disease duration of less than 2 months. Patients with uncontrolled infections, other autoimmune diseases, pregnancy or lactation were excluded. Diagnoses were established on the basis of clinical symptoms, serum thyroxine and TRAb, thyroid ultrasound, and orbital computed tomography. The first round of RT-PCR for the TCR CDR3 was performed with the HTBI primer set and the Qiagen OneStep RT-PCR kit. Most expanded thyroid clonotypes (frequency above 0.001) were also found in blood, which suggests that blood repertoires may mirror thyroid immune responses. A 13 V-J signature model separated ophthalmopathy from stable hyperthyroidism, with roughly 88% sensitivity and about 81% specificity in cross-validation and 80%/75% in testing. In validation, the model predicted progression to ophthalmopathy with over 65% sensitivity and roughly 75% specificity, a median of 6.5 months before onset. To identify distinguishing TCR V-J signatures, a discovery cohort of 100 or so patients was used, comprising some 45 with Graves' ophthalmopathy and around 57 with stable Graves' hyperthyroidism. Whether ophthalmopathy could be predicted prospectively was tested in an independent validation cohort made up of some 20 hyperthyroidism patients plus 17 patients who later progressed to ophthalmopathy. The 95 to 100 discovery patients were randomly divided into training and test sets at a 7:3 ratio. Thyroid tissue and blood T-cell repertoires from about six Graves' hyperthyroidism patients were also compared in the study. Following sampling, methimazole starting at 30 mg daily was given to hyperthyroidism patients, and high-dose intravenous methylprednisolone was given to ophthalmopathy patients. Libraries were constructed in a second round of multiplex PCR, after which size selection and purification were performed. Paired-end sequencing of the libraries was performed with 100 bp reads on an Illumina HiSeq2000. Raw data were processed with SOAPnuke, discarding reads with adapters, uncalled bases, mean Phred below 15, or no exact constant-primer or identifier match. High-quality paired reads were merged using COPE v1.2.5, and each unique nucleotide sequence was defined as a clonotype. MiTCR v1.1 was used to align the clonotypes against IMGT TRBV, TRBD and TRBJ reference segments. Only V-J combinations with frequency above 0.0001, covering 99.2% of repertoires, were analysed. A TCS score was defined as the ratio between F50 (clonal expansion) and ExV (chaos), using BLOSUM62-based TCRdist between CDR3 peptides within each V-J. Welch's t-statistics and random forest reduced 500 to 550 V-J features to 10 to 15, which were used in a naive Bayes classifier (R e1071). No statistical method was used to set the sample size in advance, and investigators knew the group allocation. TCR Vbeta CDR3 sequencing of roughly 140 peripheral blood samples (over 40 ophthalmopathy, 75 or so hyperthyroidism and roughly 17 progressor patients) is reported in the paper.

Sequencing used peripheral blood mononuclear cells (PBMCs), obtained at new diagnosis, from a patient treated with antithyroid drugs. The clonotype was recovered from a woman aged 25 to 39 with Graves disease. Donor details come from another sample of the same person, matched by shared clones. The chain is made from TRBV9 and TRBJ2-3; the D gene assignment is perhaps TRBD1 or TRBD2, with each matching 5 bases. In nucleotide form, the sequence is TGTGCCAGCAGCCAAGGTGGGGGTAGAAGCACAGATACGCAGTATTTT. This sequence encodes CASSQGGGRSTDTQYF. With the portions outside the CDR3 filled from the reference TRBV9 and TRBJ2-3 genes, the complete variable region becomes DSGVTQTPKHLITATGQRVTLRCSPRSGDLSVYWYQQSLDQGLQFLIQYYNGEERAKGNILERFSAQQFPDLHSELNLSSLELGDSALYFCASSQGGGRSTDTQYFGPGTRLTVL.